This T cell receptor (beta chain) is drawn from a study of blood T cell repertoires in COVID-19. Produced via immunoSEQ multiplex PCR; TCRdb's table is partial and in-frame only. The table records 65,000 or so clones, about four fifths of them present only once. This CDR3 contains 16 residues. Looked up from germline, CDR1 is SGDLS and CDR2 is YYNGEE. The V gene end was trimmed by 3 bases and the J gene end by 3 bases; junction bases not matched to a gene: 4. The clonotype originates from a human donor in a cohort sampled during active COVID-19. This sequence joins TRBV9 and TRBJ2-2, with TRBD2 matching 11 bases. Sequenced: peripheral blood. The CDR3 nucleotides are TGTGCCAGCAGCGAGACTAGCGGGACCTACACCGGGGAGCTGTTTTTT. This translates into CASSETSGTYTGELFF.